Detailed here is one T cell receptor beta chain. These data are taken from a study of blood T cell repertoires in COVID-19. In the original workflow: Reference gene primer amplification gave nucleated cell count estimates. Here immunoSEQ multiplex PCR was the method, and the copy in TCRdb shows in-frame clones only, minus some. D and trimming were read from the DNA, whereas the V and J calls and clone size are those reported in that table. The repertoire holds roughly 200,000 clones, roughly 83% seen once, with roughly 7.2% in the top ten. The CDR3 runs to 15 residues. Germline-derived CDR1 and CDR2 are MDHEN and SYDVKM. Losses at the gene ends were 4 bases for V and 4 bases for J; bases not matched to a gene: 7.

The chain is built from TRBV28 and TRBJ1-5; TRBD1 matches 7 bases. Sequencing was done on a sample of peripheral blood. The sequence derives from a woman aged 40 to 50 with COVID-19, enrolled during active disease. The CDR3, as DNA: TGTGCCAGCAGTTCCGGCGACAGGGTGAATCAGCCCCAGCATTTT. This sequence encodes CASSSGDRVNQPQHF.